This T cell receptor beta chain appears in the sequencing data of a study of blood T cell repertoires in COVID-19. Study-wide background: COVID-19 samples collected from the United States, Italy and Spain covered acute and convalescent phases. The cDNA or gDNA used as material had been derived from T cells, B-cell-depleted T cells, or PBMCs.

This clone was found a few times. Trimming removed 4 bases from V and 5 bases from J, with 9 bases in between. CDR3 length equals 12 residues. Germline lookup yields CDR1 MNHEY and CDR2 SMNVEV (reference sequence). As originally analysed: Scientists estimated how many nucleated cells there were by amplifying reference gene primers. Clones were sequenced by immunoSEQ multiplex PCR, and TCRdb holds only the in-frame ones, with some missing. The V and J calls and clone size were taken over from that table, and D and trimming were inferred from the DNA. The sample contains 200,000 to 250,000 clones, 88% of which appear only once.

The sequenced material came from peripheral blood. This TCR was sampled from a man between 18 and 35 years old with active or convalescent COVID-19. This chain joins TRBV27 and TRBJ2-7; D is uncertain. The CDR3 DNA is TGTGCCAGCAGTTCCGCCCGGGACGAGCAGTACTTC. Its protein is CASSSARDEQYF.